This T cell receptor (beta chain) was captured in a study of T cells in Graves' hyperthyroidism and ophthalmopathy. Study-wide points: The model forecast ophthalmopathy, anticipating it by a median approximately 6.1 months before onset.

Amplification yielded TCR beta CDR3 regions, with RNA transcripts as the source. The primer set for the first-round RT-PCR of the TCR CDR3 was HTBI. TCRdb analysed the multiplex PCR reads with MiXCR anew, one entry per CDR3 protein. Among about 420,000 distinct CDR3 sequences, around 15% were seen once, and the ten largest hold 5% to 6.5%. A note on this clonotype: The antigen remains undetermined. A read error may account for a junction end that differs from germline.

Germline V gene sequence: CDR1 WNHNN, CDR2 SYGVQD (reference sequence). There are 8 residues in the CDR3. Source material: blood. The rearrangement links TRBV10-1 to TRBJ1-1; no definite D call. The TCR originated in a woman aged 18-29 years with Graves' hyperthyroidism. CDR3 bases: TGCGCCAGCGGTGAAGCTTTCTTT. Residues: CASGEAFF.